This T cell receptor beta chain was identified in a study of control samples from healthy donors and cancer patients. Libraries were prepared by immunoSEQ multiplex PCR; TCRdb keeps only in-frame clonotypes and omits some of them. The table includes some 120,000 clones, about 88% detected once. The germline V gene encodes CDR1 SGHDT and CDR2 YYEEEE. The CDR3 is made up of 14 amino acids. V trimming: 10 bases; J trimming: 3 bases; junction bases outside the gene matches: 8. This chain joins TRBV5-6 and TRBJ2-2; 8 nucleotides align to TRBD2. The sample consisted of blood. The clonotype originates from a woman between 65 and 79 years old in good health. CDR3 bases: TGTGCCGGACACTCGCGGGGGGACACCGGGGAGCTGTTTTTT. This translates into CAGHSRGDTGELFF.